A single T cell receptor beta chain is shown here with its context. The data were obtained in a study of T cell changes during pregnancy in multiple sclerosis. The V segment lost 4 bases and the J segment 4 bases; nucleotides outside the gene matches: 5. The V gene's germline CDR1 is LNHDA and CDR2 SQIVND (reference sequence). The CDR3 runs 14 residues. The protocol was immunoSEQ multiplex PCR, while the TCRdb copy is restricted to in-frame clones and leaves out a portion. The sample consists of 30,000 to 40,000 clones, approximately 90% of them appearing once. The source material was CD4+ T cells from peripheral blood mononuclear cells, sampled before pregnancy. This rearrangement joins TRBV19 to TRBJ1-1; 8 bases agree with TRBD1. This TCR derives from a female donor with multiple sclerosis, enrolled in a pregnancy study. CDR3 DNA: TGTGCCAGTAGTAGGGTGACAGGGGTCACTGAAGCTTTCTTT. Residues: CASSRVTGVTEAFF.